Listed here is a single T cell receptor (beta chain). CD8+ and CD4+ T cells from blood underwent TCR beta sequencing, which was carried out in a high-throughput format. Relapsing-remitting disease, either stable or active, was present in the multiple sclerosis controls, who were treatment-naive patients. This entry comes from a study of CD8 T cells in Susac syndrome. The CDR3 is made up of 16 amino acids. Germline assignment: CDR1 SGHTA and CDR2 FQGTGA. J gave up 5 bases and V 1 base, and 2 bases lay outside the gene matches. Reverse transcription of roughly 0.45 to 1 ug RNA used random hexamers. An immunoSEQ multiplex PCR generated amplified TCR beta CDR3 products spanning 54 Vbeta and 13 Jbeta. TCRdb ran MiXCR on the immunoSEQ multiplex PCR reads and lists one entry per CDR3 protein. The data hold under 550,000 distinct CDR3 sequences, with approximately 85% observed a single time.

The origin of this receptor is a human donor with multiple sclerosis. The chain carries TRBV7-3 and TRBJ2-2; TRBD2 aligns across 12 bases. The sequenced material came from CD8+ T cells from PBMCs. The CDR3 bases are TGTGCCAGCAGCTTAATCGGGACTAGCGGGACCGGGGAGCTGTTTTTT. Protein: CASSLIGTSGTGELFF.